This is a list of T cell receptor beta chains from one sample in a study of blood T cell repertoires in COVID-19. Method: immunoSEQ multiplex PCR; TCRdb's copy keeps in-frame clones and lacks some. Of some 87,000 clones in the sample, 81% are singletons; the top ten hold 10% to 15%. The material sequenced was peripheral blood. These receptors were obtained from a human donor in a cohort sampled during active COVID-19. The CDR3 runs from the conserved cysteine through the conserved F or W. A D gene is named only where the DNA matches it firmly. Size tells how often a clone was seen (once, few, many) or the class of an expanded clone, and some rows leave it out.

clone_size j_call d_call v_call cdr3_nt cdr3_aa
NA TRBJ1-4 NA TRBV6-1 TGTGCCAGCAGTGAAGTAGTCAGGGACTGGGCAACTAATGAAAAACTGTTTTTT CASSEVVRDWATNEKLFF
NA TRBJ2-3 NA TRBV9 TGTGCCAGCAGCGATCCTTCTCAGGGGCTGAACACAGATACGCAGTATTTT CASSDPSQGLNTDTQYF
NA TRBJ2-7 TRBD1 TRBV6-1 TGTGCCAGCAGTGATACAGGGGGACCCTACGAGCAGTACTTC CASSDTGGPYEQYF
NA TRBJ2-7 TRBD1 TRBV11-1 TGTGCCAGCAGTAAGAACAGGGGGAGCTCCTACGAGCAGTACTTC CASSKNRGSSYEQYF
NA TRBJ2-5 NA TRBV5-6 TGTGCCAGCAGCTACAGGGTGAAAGAGACCCAGTACTTC CASSYRVKETQYF
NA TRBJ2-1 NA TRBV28 TGTGCCAGCAGTTTATCCCCGGGGGAGGTATCCATTACAGAGATCTACAATGAGCAGTTCTTC CASSLSPGEVSITEIYNEQFF
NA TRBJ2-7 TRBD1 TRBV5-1 TGCGCCAGCAGCCCAACAGGGGGCTGGGAGCAGTACTTC CASSPTGGWEQYF
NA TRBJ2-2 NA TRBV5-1 TGCGCCAGCAGCTTGCGCGGGGAAAACACCGGGGAGCTGTTTTTT CASSLRGENTGELFF
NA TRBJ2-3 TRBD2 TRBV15 TGTGCCACCAGTTTTAGGGGAGGGGTCGGAGATACGCAGTATTTT CATSFRGGVGDTQYF
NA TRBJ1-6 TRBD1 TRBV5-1 TGCGCCAGCAGCTCGGGACAGCTTTTCTCCTATAATTCACCCCTCCACTTT CASSSGQLFSYNSPLHF
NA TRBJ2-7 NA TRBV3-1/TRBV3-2 TGTGCCAGCAGTAAACACGGGGGTTTGGTGTACGAGCAGTACTTC CASSKHGGLVYEQYF
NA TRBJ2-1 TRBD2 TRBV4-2 TGTGCCAGCAGCCAAGATCCGAGCGGGGGGGTCTACAATGAGCAGTTCTTC CASSQDPSGGVYNEQFF
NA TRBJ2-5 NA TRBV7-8 TGTGCCAGCAGCCGAGCCGGGCCAGGGGAGACCCAGTACTTC CASSRAGPGETQYF
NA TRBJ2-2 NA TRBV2 TGTGCCAGCAGGGAAACAGGGCACACCGGGGAGCTGTTTTTT CASRETGHTGELFF
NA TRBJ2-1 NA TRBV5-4 TGTGCCAGCAGCTTGGCCCGGGACTTAGCCCTTTTCGATGAGCAGTTCTTC CASSLARDLALFDEQFF
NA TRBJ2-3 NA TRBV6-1 TGTGCCAGCAGTGAAAGAGAGCTGACTCTAGGCACAGATACGCAGTATTTT CASSERELTLGTDTQYF
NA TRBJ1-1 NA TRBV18 TGTGCCAGCTCACCACCCCCAGGGGCCGGGGAAGCTTTCTTT CASSPPPGAGEAFF
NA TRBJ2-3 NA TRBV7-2 TGTGCCAGCAGCTTTGGTCCAACCACTGATACGCAGTATTTT CASSFGPTTDTQYF
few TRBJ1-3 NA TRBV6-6 TGTGCCAGCCTTGACCAGGGGCTAGGTGGAAACACCATATATTTT CASLDQGLGGNTIYF
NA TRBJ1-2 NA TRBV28 TGTGCCAGCAGTTCCAGCCAGAACAGAACCTTC CASSSSQNRTF
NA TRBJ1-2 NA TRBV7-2 TGTGCCAGCAGCCCCGGTCATTCCAGGGTTGGCTACACCTTC CASSPGHSRVGYTF
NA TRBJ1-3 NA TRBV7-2 TGTGCCAGCAGCTTCCTAGAGGGAAACACCATATATTTT CASSFLEGNTIYF
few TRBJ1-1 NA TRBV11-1 TGTGCCAGCAGCTTAAGGATTTACTACGGCGAAGCTTTCTTT CASSLRIYYGEAFF
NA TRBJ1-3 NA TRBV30 TGTGCCTGGAGTGTACAAGGGGCGAACACCATATATTTT CAWSVQGANTIYF
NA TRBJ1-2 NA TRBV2 TGTGCCAGCAGTGGGAGTTCTAACTATGGCTACACCTTC CASSGSSNYGYTF
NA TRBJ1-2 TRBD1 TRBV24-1 TGTGCCACCAGCCCGGGACAGGGAAGAGGCTACACCTTC CATSPGQGRGYTF
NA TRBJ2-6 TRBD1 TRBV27 TGTGCCAGCAGTTTGAGGACAGGACCCGGCTCTGGGGCCAACGTCCTGACTTTC CASSLRTGPGSGANVLTF
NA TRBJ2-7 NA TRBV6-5 TGTGCCACTCTAGGGGTAGTGGGTTCCTACGAGCAGTACTTC CATLGVVGSYEQYF
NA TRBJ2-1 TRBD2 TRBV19 TGTGCCAGTAGTAATCGAGCGGGGGGGCCAGATGAGCAGTTCTTC CASSNRAGGPDEQFF
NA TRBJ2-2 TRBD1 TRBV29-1 TGCAGCGGTGGACAGGGCCAAAACACCGGGGAGCTGTTTTTT CSGGQGQNTGELFF
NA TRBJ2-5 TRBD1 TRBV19 TGTGCCAGTAGTATGACAGGCGGTTCGGGACAGAAAGAGACCCAGTACTTC CASSMTGGSGQKETQYF
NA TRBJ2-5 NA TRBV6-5 TGTGCCAGCAGTTACCCGGGGGAGAGCCAAGAGACCCAGTACTTC CASSYPGESQETQYF
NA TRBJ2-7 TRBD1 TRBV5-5 TGTGCCAGCAGGTCGACAGGGGGCTCTGACGAGCAGTACTTC CASRSTGGSDEQYF
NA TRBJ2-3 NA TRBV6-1 TGTGCCAGCAGTGAAATCGGGGTATACAGCACAGATACGCAGTATTTT CASSEIGVYSTDTQYF
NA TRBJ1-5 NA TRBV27 TGTGCCAGCAGTTTGAGCCGGCGGGGGCCCCAGCATTTT CASSLSRRGPQHF
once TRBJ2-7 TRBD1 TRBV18 TGTGCCAGCTCACCACCAGACAGGGTTTCCTACGAGCAGTACTTC CASSPPDRVSYEQYF
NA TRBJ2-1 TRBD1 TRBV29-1 TGCAGCGTCCCGGGACAGGGGGTCCTCGAGCAGTTCTTC CSVPGQGVLEQFF
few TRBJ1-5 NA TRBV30 TGTGCCTGGAGTGTACAATCAGGTCCCCAGCATTTT CAWSVQSGPQHF
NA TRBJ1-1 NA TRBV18 TGTGCCAGCTCACCCCCGGGGGGAACTCGGAACACTGAAGCTTTCTTT CASSPPGGTRNTEAFF
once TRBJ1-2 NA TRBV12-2 TGTGCAAGTCGACCACGGGACAGGGAGGTCAGCACCTTC CASRPRDREVSTF
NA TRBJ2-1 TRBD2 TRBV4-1 TGCGCCAGCAGCCAACCCGTCCGGGGGGTATACAATGAGCAGTTCTTC CASSQPVRGVYNEQFF
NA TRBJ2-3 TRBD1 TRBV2 TGTGCCAGCAGTGGACAGGGGAATACGCAGTATTTT CASSGQGNTQYF
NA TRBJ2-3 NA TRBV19 TGTGCCAGTAGTAGATGGGTTAGCAGCACAGATACGCAGTATTTT CASSRWVSSTDTQYF
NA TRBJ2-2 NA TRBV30 TGTGCCTGGAGTGGGCAGGGGAGCACCGGGGAGCTGTTTTTT CAWSGQGSTGELFF
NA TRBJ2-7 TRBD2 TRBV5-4 TGTGCCAGCAGATTGATGACGCTAGCGGGGGCCTACGAGCAGTACTTC CASRLMTLAGAYEQYF
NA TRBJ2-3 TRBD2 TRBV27 TGTGCCAGCAGTTTATTCCCCCCCGGGGTAGCGGGGTTCACAGATACGCAGTATTTT CASSLFPPGVAGFTDTQYF
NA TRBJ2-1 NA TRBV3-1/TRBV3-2 TGTGCCAGCAGCCAAAGCCATCGACTCGAACACAATGAGCAGTTCTTC CASSQSHRLEHNEQFF
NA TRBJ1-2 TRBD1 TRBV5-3 TGTGCCAGAAGACCGACAGGGCCCGACCCCTATGGCTACACCTTC CARRPTGPDPYGYTF
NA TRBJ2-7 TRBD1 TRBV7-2 TGTGCCAGCAGCTTAGACGGGACAGGGGGGAGAGAGCAGTACTTC CASSLDGTGGREQYF
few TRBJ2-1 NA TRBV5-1 TGCGCCAGCAGCTTGGAAGGGAGCTCCTACAATGAGCAGTTCTTC CASSLEGSSYNEQFF
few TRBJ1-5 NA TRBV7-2 TGTGCCAGCAGCTTAGCCGGTGATCAGCCCCAGCATTTT CASSLAGDQPQHF
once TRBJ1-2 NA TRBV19 TGTGCCAGTAGTATGGGGGGGGCCCTTAACTATGGCTACACCTTC CASSMGGALNYGYTF